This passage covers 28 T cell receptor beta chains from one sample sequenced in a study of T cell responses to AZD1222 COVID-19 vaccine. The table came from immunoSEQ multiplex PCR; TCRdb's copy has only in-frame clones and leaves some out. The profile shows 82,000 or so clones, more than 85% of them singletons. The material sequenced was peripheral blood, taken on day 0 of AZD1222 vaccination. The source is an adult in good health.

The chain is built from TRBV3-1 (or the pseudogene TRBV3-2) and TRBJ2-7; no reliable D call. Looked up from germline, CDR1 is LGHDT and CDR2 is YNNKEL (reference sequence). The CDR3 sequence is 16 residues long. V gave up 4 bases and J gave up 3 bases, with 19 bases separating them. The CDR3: CASSLSGGWVYYEQYF. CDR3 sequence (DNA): TGTGCCAGCAGCCTGAGTGGTGGGTGGGTTTACTACGAGCAGTACTTC.

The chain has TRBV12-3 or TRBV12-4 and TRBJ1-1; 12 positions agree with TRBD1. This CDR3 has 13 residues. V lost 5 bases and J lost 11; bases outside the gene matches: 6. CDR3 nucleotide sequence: TGTGCCAGCAGTCCGGGACAGGGGGCGAGGGCTTTCTTT. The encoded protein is CASSPGQGARAFF.

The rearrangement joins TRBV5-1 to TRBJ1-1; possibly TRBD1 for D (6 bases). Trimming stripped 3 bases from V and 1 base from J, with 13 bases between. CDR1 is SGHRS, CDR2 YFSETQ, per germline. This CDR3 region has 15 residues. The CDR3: CASSSSGTPNTEAFF. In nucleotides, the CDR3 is TGCGCCAGCAGCTCATCCGGGACACCGAACACTGAAGCTTTCTTT.

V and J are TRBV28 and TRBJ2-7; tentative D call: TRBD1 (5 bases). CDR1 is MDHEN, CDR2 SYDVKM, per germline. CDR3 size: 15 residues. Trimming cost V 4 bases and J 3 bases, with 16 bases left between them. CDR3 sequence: CASSSPFGAHYEQYF. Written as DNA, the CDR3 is TGTGCCAGCAGTTCACCTTTTGGGGCACACTACGAGCAGTACTTC.

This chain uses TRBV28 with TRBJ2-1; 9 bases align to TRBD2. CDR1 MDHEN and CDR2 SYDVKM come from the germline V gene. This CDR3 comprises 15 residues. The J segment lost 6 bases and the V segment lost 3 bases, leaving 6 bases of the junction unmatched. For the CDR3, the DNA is TGTGCCAGCAGTTTGCGGCGGGGGGGATCCAATGAGCAGTTCTTC. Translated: CASSLRRGGSNEQFF.

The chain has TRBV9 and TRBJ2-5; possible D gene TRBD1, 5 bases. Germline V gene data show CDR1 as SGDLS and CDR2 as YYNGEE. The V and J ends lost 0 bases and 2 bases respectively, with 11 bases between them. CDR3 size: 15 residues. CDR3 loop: CASSVEGVSQETQYF. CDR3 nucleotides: TGTGCCAGCAGCGTAGAAGGGGTGAGTCAAGAGACCCAGTACTTC.

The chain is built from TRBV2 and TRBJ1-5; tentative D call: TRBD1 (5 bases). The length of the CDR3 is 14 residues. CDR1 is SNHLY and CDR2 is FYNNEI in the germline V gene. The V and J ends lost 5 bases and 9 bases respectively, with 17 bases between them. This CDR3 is CASSSDRAGGPQHF. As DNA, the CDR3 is TGTGCCAGCAGTTCCGACAGAGCCGGCGGGCCCCAGCATTTT. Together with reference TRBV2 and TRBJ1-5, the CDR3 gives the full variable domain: EPEVTQTPSHQVTQMGQEVILRCVPISNHLYFYWYRQILGQKVEFLVSFYNNEISEKSEIFDDQFSVERPDGSNFTLKIRSTKLEDSAMYFCASSSDRAGGPQHFGDGTRLSIL.

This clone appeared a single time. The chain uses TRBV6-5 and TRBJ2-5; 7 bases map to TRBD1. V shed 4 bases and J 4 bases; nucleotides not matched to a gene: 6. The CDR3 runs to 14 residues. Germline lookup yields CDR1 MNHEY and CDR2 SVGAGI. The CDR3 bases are TGTGCCAGCAGTTTGGGGGACAGTAGAGAGACCCAGTACTTC. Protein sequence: CASSLGDSRETQYF.

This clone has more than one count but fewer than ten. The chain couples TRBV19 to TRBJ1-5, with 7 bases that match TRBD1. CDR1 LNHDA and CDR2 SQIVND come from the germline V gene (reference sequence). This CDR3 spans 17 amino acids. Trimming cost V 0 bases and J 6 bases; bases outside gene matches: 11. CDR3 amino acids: CASSIDRQTGKSQPQHF. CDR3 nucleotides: TGTGCCAGTAGTATAGATCGTCAGACAGGGAAGAGTCAGCCCCAGCATTTT.

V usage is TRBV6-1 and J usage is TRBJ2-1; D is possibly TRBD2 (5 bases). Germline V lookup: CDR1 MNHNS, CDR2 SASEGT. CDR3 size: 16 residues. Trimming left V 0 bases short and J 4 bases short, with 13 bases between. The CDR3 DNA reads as TGTGCCAGCAGTGAAGCGGAGGCCATCAGGTACAATGAGCAGTTCTTC. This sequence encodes CASSEAEAIRYNEQFF.

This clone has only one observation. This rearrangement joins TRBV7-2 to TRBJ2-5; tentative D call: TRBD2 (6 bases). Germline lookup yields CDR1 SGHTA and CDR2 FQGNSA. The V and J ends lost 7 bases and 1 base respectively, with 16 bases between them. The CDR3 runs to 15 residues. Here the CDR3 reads CASTVPTGVQETQYF. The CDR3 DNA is TGTGCCAGCACGGTACCAACGGGGGTCCAAGAGACCCAGTACTTC.

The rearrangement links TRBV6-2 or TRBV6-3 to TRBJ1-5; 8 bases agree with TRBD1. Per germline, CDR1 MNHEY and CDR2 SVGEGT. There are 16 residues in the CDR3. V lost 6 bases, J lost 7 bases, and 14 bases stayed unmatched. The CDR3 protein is CASSRASTGDRQPQHF. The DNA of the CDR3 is TGTGCCAGCAGCCGCGCTTCGACAGGGGACAGGCAGCCCCAGCATTTT.

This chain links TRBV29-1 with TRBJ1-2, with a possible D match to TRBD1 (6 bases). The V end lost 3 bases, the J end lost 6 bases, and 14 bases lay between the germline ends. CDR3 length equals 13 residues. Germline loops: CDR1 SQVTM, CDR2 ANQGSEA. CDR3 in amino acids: CSVDQDRKNGYTF. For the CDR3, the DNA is TGCAGCGTTGATCAGGACAGAAAAAATGGCTACACCTTC.

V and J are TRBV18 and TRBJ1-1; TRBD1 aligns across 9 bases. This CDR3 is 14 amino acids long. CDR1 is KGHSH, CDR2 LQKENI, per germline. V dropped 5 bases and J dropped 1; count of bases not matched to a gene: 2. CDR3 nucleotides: TGTGCCAGCTCAAAGGGACAGGGGAACACTGAAGCTTTCTTT. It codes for CASSKGQGNTEAFF.

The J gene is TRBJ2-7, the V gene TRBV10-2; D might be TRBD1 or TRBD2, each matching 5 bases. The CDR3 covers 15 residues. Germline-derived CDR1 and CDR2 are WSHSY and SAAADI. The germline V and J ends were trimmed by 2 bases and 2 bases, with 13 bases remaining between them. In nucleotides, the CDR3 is TGCGCCAGCAGTGAGAGTCTGGGGGTAACCTACGAGCAGTACTTC. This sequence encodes CASSESLGVTYEQYF.

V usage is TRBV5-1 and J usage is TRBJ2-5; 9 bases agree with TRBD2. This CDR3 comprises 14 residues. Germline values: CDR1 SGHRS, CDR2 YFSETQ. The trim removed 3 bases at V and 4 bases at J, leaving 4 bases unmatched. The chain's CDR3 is CASSWTLAGETQYF. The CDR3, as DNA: TGCGCCAGCAGCTGGACACTAGCGGGAGAGACCCAGTACTTC.

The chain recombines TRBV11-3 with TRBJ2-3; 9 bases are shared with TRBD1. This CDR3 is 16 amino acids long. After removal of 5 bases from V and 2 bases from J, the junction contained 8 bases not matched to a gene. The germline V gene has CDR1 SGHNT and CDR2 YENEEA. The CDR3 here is CASSPRQGGTTDTQYF. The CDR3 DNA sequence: TGTGCCAGCAGCCCAAGACAGGGGGGAACCACAGATACGCAGTATTTT.

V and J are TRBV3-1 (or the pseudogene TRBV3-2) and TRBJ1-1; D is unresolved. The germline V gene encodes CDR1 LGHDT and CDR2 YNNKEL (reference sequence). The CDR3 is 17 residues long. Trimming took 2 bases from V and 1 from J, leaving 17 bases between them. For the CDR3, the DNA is TGTGCCAGCAGCCAATCCCCGTTGGGGTGGGAGAACACTGAAGCTTTCTTT. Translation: CASSQSPLGWENTEAFF.

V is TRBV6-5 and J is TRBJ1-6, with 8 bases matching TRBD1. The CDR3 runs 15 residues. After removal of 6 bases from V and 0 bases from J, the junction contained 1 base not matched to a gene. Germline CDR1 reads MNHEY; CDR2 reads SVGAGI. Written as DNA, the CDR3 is TGTGCCAGCAGCGACAGGGGCTCCTATAATTCACCCCTCCACTTT. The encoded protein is CASSDRGSYNSPLHF.

This CDR3 is CASSIDSGTAYNSPLHF. CDR3 sequence (DNA): TGTGCCAGTAGTATAGATTCCGGGACAGCTTATAATTCACCCCTCCACTTT. The rearrangement joins TRBV19 to TRBJ1-6; TRBD1 agrees at 7 bases. Germline V gene data show CDR1 as LNHDA and CDR2 as SQIVND (reference sequence). V lost 0 bases, J lost 4 bases, and 6 bases stayed unmatched. The CDR3 is 17 amino acids.

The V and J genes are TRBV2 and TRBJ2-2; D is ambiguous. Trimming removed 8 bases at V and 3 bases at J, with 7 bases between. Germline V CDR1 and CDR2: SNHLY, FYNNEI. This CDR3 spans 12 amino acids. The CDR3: CASSTHTGELFF. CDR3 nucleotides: TGTGCCAGCTCAACTCACACCGGGGAGCTGTTTTTT.

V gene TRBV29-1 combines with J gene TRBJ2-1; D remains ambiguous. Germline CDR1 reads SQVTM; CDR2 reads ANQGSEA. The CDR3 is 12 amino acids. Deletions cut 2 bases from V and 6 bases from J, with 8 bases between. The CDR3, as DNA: TGCAGCGTTGAATATCCCCTCAATGAGCAGTTCTTC. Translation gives CSVEYPLNEQFF.

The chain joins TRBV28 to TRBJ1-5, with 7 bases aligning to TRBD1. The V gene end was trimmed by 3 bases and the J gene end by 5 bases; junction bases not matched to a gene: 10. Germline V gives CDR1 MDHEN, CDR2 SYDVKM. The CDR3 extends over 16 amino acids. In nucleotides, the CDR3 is TGTGCCAGCAGTTTGACCCAGGGGGAAGCGTATCAGCCCCAGCATTTT. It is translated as CASSLTQGEAYQPQHF.

DNA for the CDR3: TGTGCCAGCAGTGTACGACAGGGCTTGAGCACTGAAGCTTTCTTT. This codes for CASSVRQGLSTEAFF. This rearrangement joins TRBV2 to TRBJ1-1, with 7 bases that match TRBD1. The CDR3 contains 15 residues. Unmatched junction bases numbered 9, after V lost 4 bases and J lost 4 bases. CDR1 and CDR2 (germline): SNHLY, FYNNEI. Combining the CDR3 with reference TRBV2 and TRBJ1-1 gives the whole variable domain EPEVTQTPSHQVTQMGQEVILRCVPISNHLYFYWYRQILGQKVEFLVSFYNNEISEKSEIFDDQFSVERPDGSNFTLKIRSTKLEDSAMYFCASSVRQGLSTEAFFGQGTRLTVV.

Written as DNA, the CDR3 is TGTGCCAGCAGAGACACCCGTTCTGGCTACACCTTC. Translating gives CASRDTRSGYTF. V usage is TRBV6-5 and J usage is TRBJ1-2; D gene ambiguous. Trimming cost V 6 bases and J 7 bases, with 12 bases left between them. This CDR3 has 12 residues. Germline loops: CDR1 MNHEY, CDR2 SVGAGI.

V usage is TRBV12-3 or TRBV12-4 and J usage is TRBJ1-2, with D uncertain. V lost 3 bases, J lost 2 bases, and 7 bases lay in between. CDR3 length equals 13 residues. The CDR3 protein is CASSFAGNYGYTF. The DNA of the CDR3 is TGTGCCAGCAGTTTCGCCGGGAACTATGGCTACACCTTC.

CDR3 nucleotides: TGTGCCAGCAGCAGAGTCTTGGGACAGCCGAACATTCAGTACTTC. It is translated as CASSRVLGQPNIQYF. The chain recombines TRBV16 with TRBJ2-4; TRBD1 matches 7 bases. V shed 5 bases, J shed 7 bases, and the junction held 11 bases outside the gene matches. From germline, CDR1 is KGHSY and CDR2 FQNENV. The CDR3 length is 15 residues.

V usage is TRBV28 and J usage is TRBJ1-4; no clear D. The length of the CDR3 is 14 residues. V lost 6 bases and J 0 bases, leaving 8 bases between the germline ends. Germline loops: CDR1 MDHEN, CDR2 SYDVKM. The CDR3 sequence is CASSAVATNEKLFF. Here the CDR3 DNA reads TGTGCCAGCAGCGCTGTTGCAACTAATGAAAAACTGTTTTTT.